The next 21 T cell receptor beta chains were all read from a single sample in a study of CXCR3-negative and CXCR3-positive naive CD8 T cells (dated by TCRdb to about 2019). These reads were obtained on a NextSeq 550. The Human TCR Profiling Kit (MiLaboratory) was used to make UMI-labeled 5' RACE TRB cDNA libraries. TCRdb reprocessed the reads; each CDR3 protein sequence makes one entry, and DNA is unavailable. The sample's table lists a count of roughly 40,000 distinct CDR3 sequences. The ten largest clonotypes hold more than 7% of the sample. Sequenced input: memory CD8+ T cells from blood. The cell subset or site label corresponds to: conventional CD8+ memory T cells (TMEM), sorted as controls. These TCRs come from a human donor in good health. Some clones in this sample may be carry-over from other donors' samples.

The rearrangement links TRBV28 to TRBJ2-7. Germline loops: CDR1 MDHEN, CDR2 SYDVKM. The CDR3 sequence is 14 residues long. CDR3 loop: CASSSVGLRHEQYF. Variable domain in full (rest from reference TRBV28 and TRBJ2-7): DVKVTQSSRYLVKRTGEKVFLECVQDMDHENMFWYRQDPGLGLRLIYFSYDVKMKEKGDIPEGYSVSREKKERFSLILESASTNQTSMYLCASSSVGLRHEQYFGPGTRLTVT.

This clonotype is medium-sized by frequency. This chain connects TRBV30 to TRBJ2-1; TCRdb indicates TRBD1, and absent DNA this call remains unverified. CDR1 is GTSNPN and CDR2 is SVGIG in the germline V gene (reference sequence). This CDR3 comprises 13 residues. The CDR3 protein is CAWMGGGLNEQFF.

This chain uses TRBV7-2 with TRBJ2-7; TCRdb proposes TRBD1, but this gene call is untestable without DNA. The CDR3 spans 15 residues. Germline CDR1 is SGHTA and CDR2 is FQGNSA. CDR3 loop: CASSLRDRELYEQYF.

This chain links TRBV20-1 with TRBJ2-7; TCRdb gives TRBD1 as the D gene, but with no DNA this cannot be confirmed. Germline CDR1 DFQATT, CDR2 SNEGSKA (reference sequence). The CDR3 extends over 16 amino acids. The CDR3 loop is CSARDSRQGDGYEQYF.

The chain uses TRBV29-1 and TRBJ1-2; the TCRdb D gene call, TRBD1, has no DNA to confirm it. Per germline, CDR1 SQVTM and CDR2 ANQGSEA. The CDR3 has 16 residues. CDR3 region: CSVALPRGTGTNGYTF.

The V call is TRBV6-4, the J call TRBJ1-1. This CDR3 is built from 14 residues. Germline CDR1 MRHNA, CDR2 SNTAGT. The CDR3 sequence: CASSASTGNTEAFF.

This CDR3 is CASSLRGRNEQFF. The rearrangement joins TRBV28 to TRBJ2-1; the TCRdb D gene call, TRBD1, has no DNA to confirm it. Germline CDR1 MDHEN, CDR2 SYDVKM. The CDR3 is made up of 13 amino acids.

The gene calls are TRBV6-5 and TRBJ2-7. The CDR3 extends over 13 amino acids. Germline lookup yields CDR1 MNHEY and CDR2 SVGAGI. The chain's CDR3 is CASSYSLGFEQYF.

The chain combines TRBV30 with TRBJ2-7; TCRdb's assignment of TRBD2 cannot be checked, as there is no DNA. CDR1 and CDR2 (germline): GTSNPN, SVGIG (reference sequence). CDR3 length equals 14 residues. The chain's CDR3 is CAWSLAGGAYEQYF.

The chain has TRBV20-1 and TRBJ1-1; TCRdb's D call of TRBD1 is untestable without DNA. CDR1 is DFQATT and CDR2 is SNEGSKA in the germline V gene (reference sequence). CDR3 length: 12 residues. The CDR3 here is CSAIDRDTEAFF.

The chain joins TRBV7-9 to TRBJ1-6; TCRdb outputs TRBD1, but without DNA this stays unchecked. The CDR3 totals 13 residues. Per the germline V gene, CDR1 is SEHNR and CDR2 is FQNEAQ (reference sequence). The CDR3: CATSTGGLSPLHF.

V is TRBV29-1 and J is TRBJ2-1; TCRdb reports TRBD1, a call that lacks DNA to check it against. The CDR3 length is 14 residues. The germline V gene encodes CDR1 SQVTM and CDR2 ANQGSEA. The CDR3: CSVGWDGSYNEQFF.

The CDR3 loop reads CASSTTSGGQPSSYNEQFF. The chain recombines TRBV9 with TRBJ2-1; the D call of TRBD2 rests on TCRdb alone, since no DNA is present to check it. Looked up from germline, CDR1 is SGDLS and CDR2 is YYNGEE. The CDR3 covers 19 residues. Together with reference TRBV9 and TRBJ2-1, the CDR3 gives the full variable domain: DSGVTQTPKHLITATGQRVTLRCSPRSGDLSVYWYQQSLDQGLQFLIQYYNGEERAKGNILERFSAQQFPDLHSELNLSSLELGDSALYFCASSTTSGGQPSSYNEQFFGPGTRLTVL.

The chain has TRBV25-1 and TRBJ1-2; TCRdb's D gene call, TRBD1, goes unchecked for lack of DNA. Germline CDR1 is MGHDK and CDR2 is SYGVNS. The CDR3 loop spans 14 amino acids. The chain's CDR3 is CATNPGHSNYGYTF.

This chain uses TRBV28 with TRBJ2-4. Germline CDR1 MDHEN, CDR2 SYDVKM. The CDR3 extends over 12 amino acids. Here the CDR3 reads CASSNSGNIQYF.

This chain connects TRBV20-1 to TRBJ2-2; TCRdb returns TRBD2, unconfirmable since there is no DNA. There are 19 residues in the CDR3. Germline loops: CDR1 DFQATT, CDR2 SNEGSKA (reference sequence). CDR3 amino acids: CSAREFRLAGGPNTGELFF.

V is TRBV4-1 and J is TRBJ2-1; checking the TCRdb D call of TRBD2 is not possible without DNA. The germline gives CDR1 MGHRA, CDR2 YSYEKL. The length of the CDR3 is 17 residues. The CDR3 loop reads CASSHGGLAVPDNEQFF.

The gene calls are TRBV25-1 and TRBJ2-5. Germline CDR1 reads MGHDK; CDR2 reads SYGVNS. The CDR3 length is 14 residues. CDR3: CASSESGYQETQYF.

The CDR3 region is CASSQAVGGWPEAFF. This chain connects TRBV14 to TRBJ1-1; there is no DNA to check the TCRdb D call of TRBD1. The CDR3 covers 15 residues. Germline-derived CDR1 and CDR2 are SGHDN and FVKESK.

The rearrangement links TRBV21-1 to TRBJ2-5. TRBV21-1 is an annotated pseudogene. This CDR3 comprises 14 residues. CDR3: CASSTEVIQETQYF.

This chain uses TRBV15 with TRBJ2-1. There are 17 residues in the CDR3. CDR1 is LNHNV and CDR2 is YYDKDF in the germline V gene (reference sequence). The CDR3 protein is CATSRDNLYFTYNEQFF. Full variable domain (remainder filled in from reference TRBV15 and TRBJ2-1): DAMVIQNPRYQVTQFGKPVTLSCSQTLNHNVMYWYQQKSSQAPKLLFHYYDKDFNNEADTPDNFQSRRPNTSFCFLDIRSPGLGDTAMYLCATSRDNLYFTYNEQFFGPGTRLTVL.